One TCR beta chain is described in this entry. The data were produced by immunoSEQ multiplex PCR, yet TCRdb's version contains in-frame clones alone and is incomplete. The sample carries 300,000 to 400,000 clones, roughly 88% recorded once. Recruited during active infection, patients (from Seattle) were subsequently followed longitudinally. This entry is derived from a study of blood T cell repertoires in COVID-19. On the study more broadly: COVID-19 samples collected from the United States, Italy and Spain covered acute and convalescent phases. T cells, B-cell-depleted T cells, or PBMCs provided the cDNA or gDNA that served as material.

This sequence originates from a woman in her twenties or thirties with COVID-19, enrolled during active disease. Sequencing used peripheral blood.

The CDR3 nucleotides are TGTGCCAGCAGCGTAGGTGTGGGGCGGAACACTGAAGCTTTCTTT. It yields the protein CASSVGVGRNTEAFF. The chain has TRBV9 and TRBJ1-1, with a weak D call TRBD1 (5 bases). Trimming left V 0 bases short and J 1 base short, with 10 bases between. The length of the CDR3 is 15 residues. CDR1 is SGDLS and CDR2 is YYNGEE in the germline V gene. The variable domain in full, with the rest retrieved from reference TRBV9 and TRBJ1-1, is DSGVTQTPKHLITATGQRVTLRCSPRSGDLSVYWYQQSLDQGLQFLIQYYNGEERAKGNILERFSAQQFPDLHSELNLSSLELGDSALYFCASSVGVGRNTEAFFGQGTRLTVV.